The following is a T cell receptor (beta chain) sequence with its context. It lacks a known antigen. No per-base quality is available; no much larger clone lies one base away. The immunoSEQ Assay, a bias-controlled multiplex PCR, was used to amplify TCRbeta CDR3 regions from genomic DNA. The authors' pipeline ran thus. The number of nucleated cells in each sample was estimated from the amplification of reference gene primers within the assay. Sequence reads were collapsed and filtered to measure the absolute abundance of every unique TCRbeta CDR3 rearrangement. Productive Simpson clonality was computed per sample as the square root of Simpson's diversity index over productive rearrangements. The clones in this table, taken by TCRdb from immuneACCESS, are in-frame only. Not every clone is retained; where verified, under half of the shortfall comes from an unresolved V gene, and the cause of the rest is unknown. V, J and clone size reflect that table, while D and trimming were determined from the DNA. The sample has more than 120,000 clones on record, around 90% of them singletons. The ten largest clones capture about 1.5% of the sample.

Each collaborating institution followed its own protocols to collect whole blood in K2EDTA tubes. For TCRbeta analysis, collaborator samples were shipped as frozen whole blood, as isolated PBMCs, or as DNA extracted from either sample type. This entry is derived from a study of blood T cell repertoires in COVID-19 (dated by TCRdb to the early 2020s). For the study in its entirety: Samples from collaborators originated in the United States, Italy and Spain and spanned both the acute and convalescent phases of COVID-19. The material from the prospective study consisted of cDNA or gDNA derived from T cells, B-cell-depleted T cells, or PBMCs. The dataset comprised deeply sampled blood TCRbeta repertoires from subjects exposed to, actively infected with, or recovered from COVID-19. The repertoires were made available in a free public database intended to serve as a resource for research on the immune response to SARS-CoV-2. The samples were drawn from the first 160 participants of the ongoing ImmuneRACE study and from some 1,300 subjects provided by 6 global collaborators. A de-identified subject ID, COVID-19 status, age in years and sex were almost always included in the sample metadata. HLA class I and class II types, where available, came from metadata supplied by the sample provider rather than from assay-based typing. Paper-wide results and their limitations: The amount of clinical and demographic metadata varied by source and participant and was provided uncurated.

CDR1 and CDR2, per the germline V gene, are SGHNT and YENEEA. A distance of 11 bases separates the germline ends of V and J, which lose 5 bases and 0 bases respectively. The CDR3 covers 14 residues, taking in both the cysteine and the phenylalanine. Only the CDR3 portion is preserved as DNA: 42 bases, with reading frame beginning at the first base. Sequencing was performed on peripheral blood. The source of this sequence is a human donor in a cohort sampled during active COVID-19. The chain joins TRBV11-3 to TRBJ2-7; the D segment could be TRBD2, given 6 matching bases. CDR3 sequence: CASSAAGSSYEQYF. At the DNA level, the sequence is TGTGCCAGCAGCGCGGCGGGGAGCTCCTACGAGCAGTACTTC. The entire variable domain, with the stretches around the CDR3 drawn from the reference TRBV11-3 and TRBJ2-7 proteins, is EAGVVQSPRYKIIEKKQPVAFWCNPISGHNTLYWYLQNLGQGPELLIRYENEEAVDDSQLPKDRFSAERLKGVDSTLKIQPAELGDSAVYLCASSAAGSSYEQYFGPGTRLTVT.